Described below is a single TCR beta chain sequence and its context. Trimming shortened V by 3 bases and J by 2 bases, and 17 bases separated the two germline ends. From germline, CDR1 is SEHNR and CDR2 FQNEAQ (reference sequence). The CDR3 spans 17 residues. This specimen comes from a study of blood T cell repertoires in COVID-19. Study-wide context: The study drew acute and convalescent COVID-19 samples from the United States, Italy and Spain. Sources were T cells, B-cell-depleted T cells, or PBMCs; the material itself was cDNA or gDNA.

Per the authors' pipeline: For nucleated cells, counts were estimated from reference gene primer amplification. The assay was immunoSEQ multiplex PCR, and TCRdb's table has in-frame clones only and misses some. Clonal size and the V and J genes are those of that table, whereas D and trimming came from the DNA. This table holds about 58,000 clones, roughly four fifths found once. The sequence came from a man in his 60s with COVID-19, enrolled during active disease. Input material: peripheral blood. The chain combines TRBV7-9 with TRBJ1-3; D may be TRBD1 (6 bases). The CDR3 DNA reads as TGTGCCAGCAGCTTCTTTACGGCGGGGGCGGCTGGAAACACCATATATTTT. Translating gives CASSFFTAGAAGNTIYF.